This is a list of T cell receptor beta chains from one sample in a study of blood T cell repertoires in COVID-19. Here immunoSEQ multiplex PCR was the method, and the copy in TCRdb shows in-frame clones only, minus some. This sample has some 35,000 clones, with more than 75% found just once. The source material was peripheral blood. All receptors come from a man older than 75 with active or convalescent COVID-19. Both conserved end residues are part of each CDR3. The D gene is left open where the match is weak. Rows may omit the clone size; those that give it use once, few, many or a size class.

TRBJ2-1 TRBV3-1/TRBV3-2 - TRBD2 TGTGCCAGCAGCCCAATTCTAGCGGGAGTCGGAAATGAGCAGTTCTTC CASSPILAGVGNEQFF
TRBJ2-7 TRBV5-1 few TRBD2 TGCGCCAGCAGCTTGGCCGGGAGGGCCCACGACGAGCAGTACTTC CASSLAGRAHDEQYF
TRBJ1-2 TRBV5-1 - - TGCGCCAGCAGCTTGGGGCTGGCAGGGACAAAGAACTATGGCTACACCTTC CASSLGLAGTKNYGYTF
TRBJ2-3 TRBV19 - - TGTGCCAGTAGTTGGGCGGGATCGGGAGATACGCAGTATTTT CASSWAGSGDTQYF
TRBJ2-1 TRBV6-1 - TRBD2 TGTGCCAGCAGTGAAGTAAGACTAGCGGGAGTAAGCGGTGAGCAGTTCTTC CASSEVRLAGVSGEQFF
TRBJ1-2 TRBV7-2 - TRBD1 TGTGCCAGCAGTCCTGGGGACAGGGGGACGTTGGGCTACACCTTC CASSPGDRGTLGYTF
TRBJ1-1 TRBV6-6 - - TGTGCCAGCAGTTACGACCGGGGAGGGGACACTGCAGCTTTCTTT CASSYDRGGDTAAFF
TRBJ2-1 TRBV5-6 - TRBD2 TGTGCCAGCAGCCCCACCGCGGGAGGGCCAGGGAATGAGCAGTTCTTC CASSPTAGGPGNEQFF
TRBJ1-2 TRBV13 - - TGTGCCAGCAGCTTATCAGGGCTATATGGCTACACCTTC CASSLSGLYGYTF
TRBJ1-4 TRBV5-8 - - TGTGCCAGCAGCCCTTTTCTGACTAATGAAAAACTGTTTTTT CASSPFLTNEKLFF
TRBJ2-7 TRBV21-1 - - TGTGCCAGCAGCAACCTAGCGTGGGAGCAGTACTTC CASSNLAWEQYF
TRBJ2-1 TRBV21-1 - - TGTGCCAGCAGTGAAAGGGGAAGGGGGCCCTACAATGAGCAGTTCTTC CASSERGRGPYNEQFF
TRBJ1-5 TRBV20-1 - - TGCAGTGCCAGTCGAGAGGGGAGGAGTCAGCCCCAGCATTTT CSASREGRSQPQHF
TRBJ1-5 TRBV28 - - TGTGCCAGCATGGGGGCGGGGGGATATCAGCCCCAGCATTTT CASMGAGGYQPQHF
TRBJ2-5 TRBV7-9 - - TGTGCCAGCAGCAGCGGTACAGGGTTTTCGTGGGAGACCCAGTACTTC CASSSGTGFSWETQYF
TRBJ1-4 TRBV6-5 - TRBD1 TGTGCCAGCAGTTACTCGACAGGGGGCCATGAAAAACTGTTTTTT CASSYSTGGHEKLFF
TRBJ2-1 TRBV19 - TRBD2 TGTGCCAGTAAGACCTCGGGACTAGCGGGTGGGACCCCCCCGTTCTTC CASKTSGLAGGTPPFF
TRBJ1-6 TRBV4-3 - - TGCGCCAGCAGCCAAGATAGATCCCGGGGTTCACCCCTCCACTTT CASSQDRSRGSPLHF
TRBJ1-3 TRBV6-1 - TRBD1 TGTGCCAGCAGTGACCGACAGGGCGGTTTGAGAAACACCATATATTTT CASSDRQGGLRNTIYF